This T cell receptor beta chain was captured by sequencing in a study of blood T cell repertoires in COVID-19. Study at large: Samples of COVID-19 (acute and convalescent) were obtained from the United States, Italy and Spain.

The repertoire was sequenced with immunoSEQ multiplex PCR; TCRdb's copy has only in-frame clones and lacks some. Of roughly 150,000 clones listed, approximately 80% are singletons. Trimming shortened V by 6 bases and J by 6 bases, and 14 bases separated the two germline ends. The germline V gene has CDR1 MNHEY and CDR2 SVGAGI. The CDR3 contains 13 residues. In this sample, this clone turned up a few times. Specimen: peripheral blood. This chain uses TRBV6-5 with TRBJ1-2; tentative D call: TRBD1 (6 bases). This receptor was identified in a woman at least 80 years old with acute or convalescent COVID-19. The CDR3 nucleotides are TGTGCCAGCAGGGGACCCTGGGGGCATGGCTACACCTTC. It translates to CASRGPWGHGYTF.